The present TCR beta chain was sequenced within a study of blood T cell repertoires in COVID-19. The CDR3 has 14 residues. The germline CDR1 and CDR2 sequences are SNHLY and FYNNEI. V lost 7 bases, J lost 6 bases, and 11 bases stayed unmatched. Per the original data handling: Cell counts per sample came from amplifying reference gene primers. Produced via immunoSEQ multiplex PCR; TCRdb's table is partial and in-frame only. V and J calls and clone size are those listed in that table; D and trimming were worked out from the DNA. Among about 150,000 clones listed, 87% were seen once. This clone was seen once.

Material: peripheral blood. The chain uses TRBV2 and TRBJ1-2; 7 nucleotides match TRBD1. This sequence was found in an elderly man with acute or convalescent COVID-19. In DNA form, the CDR3 reads TGTGCCAGCACCCCCGCGCAGGGGGTGAATGGCTACACCTTC. This translates into CASTPAQGVNGYTF.